This TCR beta chain was sequenced in a study of OX40 agonist ivuxolimab in advanced cancers. Whole-study context: Patients in dose escalation had liver, melanoma, kidney or head and neck cancers. More than 35% of patients had received prior checkpoint inhibitor therapy. The study's findings and limits: Expanded peripheral T-cell antigen specificity went undetermined.

Samples were taken at baseline and on day 1 of cycles 4 and 7. This clone appeared a single time. Its antigen is currently unknown. Sequencing used immunoSEQ multiplex PCR; TCRdb keeps in-frame clones, though not all of them. The sample lists under 200,000 clones, 94% occurring once. There are 14 residues in the CDR3. Per germline, CDR1 GTSNPN and CDR2 SVGIG (reference sequence). Trimming removed 3 bases from V and 1 base from J, with 10 bases in between. The source of this sequence is an adult with an advanced solid tumor such as melanoma, head and neck, liver or kidney cancer. Sequencing used CD4+ or CD8+ T cells sorted from blood, obtained in a trial of the OX40 agonist ivuxolimab. This chain links TRBV30 with TRBJ1-3; possibly TRBD1 for D (6 bases). CDR3 bases: TGTGCCTGGAGGGCCGGGACATCTGGAAACACCATATATTTT. This encodes CAWRAGTSGNTIYF.